One and the same sample provided the 2 T cell receptor beta chains below, sequenced in a study of OX40 agonist ivuxolimab in advanced cancers. Here immunoSEQ multiplex PCR was the method, and the copy in TCRdb shows in-frame clones only, minus some. The table records 70,000 to 95,000 clones, roughly 91% of them present only once. Here the sequenced sample was CD4+ or CD8+ T cells sorted from blood, taken in a trial of the OX40 agonist ivuxolimab. These receptors were obtained from an adult with an advanced solid tumor such as melanoma, head and neck, liver or kidney cancer.

The chain uses TRBV10-3 and TRBJ2-7; no reliable D call. Trimming pared 6 bases from V and 3 bases from J, leaving 18 bases between. CDR1 ENHRY and CDR2 SYGVKD come from the germline V gene. The CDR3 length is 15 residues. CDR3 DNA sequence: TGTGCCATCAGGCCAAACGAAGGGCTAGTCTACGAGCAGTACTTC. Amino acids: CAIRPNEGLVYEQYF.

As concerns this clone: This sample includes further DNA sequences coding for the same CDR3. The chain's CDR3 is CASSLLAGELFF. The CDR3 DNA reads TGTGCCAGCAGTTTACTCGCCGGGGAGCTGTTTTTT. This chain joins TRBV27 and TRBJ2-2; no clear D gene. CDR1 MNHEY and CDR2 SMNVEV come from the germline V gene (reference sequence). This CDR3 is built from 12 residues. V shed 2 bases and J shed 6 bases, with 4 bases lying between them.